This T cell receptor (beta chain) was captured by sequencing in a study of T cells in Graves' hyperthyroidism and ophthalmopathy. CDR3 length: 16 amino acids. V shed 5 bases, J shed 4 bases, and the junction held 7 bases outside the gene matches. Germline V gene lookup returns CDR1 SGHAT and CDR2 FQNNGV. Template material for amplifying TCR beta CDR3 regions consisted of RNA transcripts. Carried out on the TCR CDR3, a first-round RT-PCR used the HTBI primer set. TCRdb itself ran the multiplex PCR reads through MiXCR, one entry per CDR3 protein. The sample shows about 380,000 distinct CDR3 sequences, approximately 15% of them seen only once.

The sample comprised blood. V gene TRBV11-2 combines with J gene TRBJ2-5, with 13 bases identical to TRBD2. This sequence originates from a woman in her fifties or sixties with Graves' hyperthyroidism. The CDR3 DNA reads as TGTGCCAGCAGCACCACTAGCGGGAGGGTGGCAGAGACCCAGTACTTC. As protein: CASSTTSGRVAETQYF.